The clone carrying this T cell receptor beta chain was seen only a few times. Its antigen is undetermined. One base separates it from a far larger clone, so it is likely a read error. The authors ran unsorted PBMC replicate PCRs on around 270 ng DNA, 30,000 or so T cell genomes. The data were produced by immunoSEQ multiplex PCR, yet TCRdb's version contains in-frame clones alone and is incomplete. The sample consists of a few hundred thousand clones, 79% of them appearing once. The entry originates in a study of shared clonotypes between healthy human individuals. In unsorted samples, genomic DNA was obtained using roughly 90 million PBMCs. CDR1 is SNHLY, CDR2 FYNNEI, per germline. There are 13 residues in the CDR3. V was trimmed by 5 bases and J by 4 bases, leaving 9 bases between them. Study-level points and caveats: Investigators expected sequencing depth to affect clonotype sharing among donors. Genetic and exposure-history diversity was limited by the small donor number.

The receptor was isolated from a woman aged 40-49 years in good health. Some clones in this sample may be carry-over from other donors' samples. The sample taken for sequencing was PBMCs. The chain couples TRBV2 to TRBJ1-5; TRBD1 might be the D (6 bases). The CDR3 loop is CASSWGANQPQHF. The CDR3 region has the DNA TGTGCCAGCAGTTGGGGGGCAAATCAGCCCCAGCATTTT.